The clone carrying this T cell receptor beta chain was found a few times. The record originates from a study of T-cell reconstitution after alpha-beta-depleted transplantation in children. Germline V lookup: CDR1 DFQATT, CDR2 SNEGSKA (reference sequence). J was trimmed by 9 bases and V by 3 bases; bases with no gene match: 4. The CDR3 sequence is 12 residues long. The TCRbeta library was prepared with unique molecular identifiers. Via MiXCR, TCRdb re-called the PCR reads, giving one row per CDR3 protein. The sample yields around 600,000 distinct CDR3 sequences, about 10% seen once. The sequence was collected from a human donor who donated a stem cell graft to a child with acute myeloid leukemia. This chain uses TRBV20-1 with TRBJ2-1, with 8 bases identical to TRBD2. The specimen was PBMCs from the stem cell graft donor, collected from the stem cell graft. The CDR3 spells CSARPAGGEQFF. The CDR3 region has the DNA TGCAGTGCTAGGCCGGCGGGAGGTGAGCAGTTCTTC.